The 6 T cell receptor beta chains below come from one sample, sequenced in a study of cytomegalovirus exposure and HLA in healthy donors. The PCR had 60 Vbeta and 13 Jbeta primers. Here immunoSEQ multiplex PCR was the method, and the copy in TCRdb shows in-frame clones only, minus some. In the table there are about 160,000 clones, around four fifths of which are singletons. The sequencing input was PBMCs. These receptors came from a woman aged 45-60 years in good health and CMV-seronegative.

The J gene is TRBJ1-5, the V gene TRBV19; the D gene is possibly TRBD1 (5 bases). Deletions cut 3 bases from V and 2 bases from J, with 14 bases between. CDR1 LNHDA and CDR2 SQIVND come from the germline V gene (reference sequence). The CDR3 extends over 16 amino acids. The CDR3 here is CASSISQGRGNQPQHF. The CDR3 DNA reads as TGTGCCAGTAGTATCTCCCAGGGCAGGGGCAATCAGCCCCAGCATTTT.

The chain recombines TRBV5-1 with TRBJ2-1; 7 nucleotides agree with TRBD2. Losses at the gene ends were 4 bases for V and 15 bases for J; bases not matched to a gene: 19. This CDR3 contains 15 residues. Germline V gene data show CDR1 as SGHRS and CDR2 as YFSETQ. This CDR3 is CASSLPGSGTFNRFF. CDR3 bases: TGCGCCAGCAGCCTTCCGGGGAGCGGGACGTTTAATCGGTTCTTC.

The J gene is TRBJ1-4, the V gene TRBV10-3, with a weak D call TRBD1 (6 bases). V was shortened by 6 bases and J by 7 bases, with 15 bases between the two germline ends. This CDR3 is built from 14 residues. Germline CDR1 is ENHRY and CDR2 is SYGVKD. The CDR3 DNA sequence: TGTGCCATCAGACCAGGGGATCGGGTTGAAAAACTGTTTTTT. Protein: CAIRPGDRVEKLFF.

Regarding this clone: This CDR3 is also generated by other DNA sequences in the sample. This chain links TRBV7-9 with TRBJ2-1; 15 positions match TRBD2. This CDR3 is 17 amino acids long. The germline V gene has CDR1 SEHNR and CDR2 FQNEAQ (reference sequence). V shed 5 bases, J shed 10 bases, and the junction held 12 bases outside the gene matches. In DNA, the CDR3 is TGTGCCAGCAGCCCACCCGGACTAGCGGGAGGGTCGAGGGAGCAGTTCTTC. This gives the protein CASSPPGLAGGSREQFF.

This clone was observed a few times. CDR3 amino acids: CASSLDGGVMTF. The CDR3 nucleotides are TGTGCCAGCAGCCTAGACGGGGGTGTAATGACTTTC. J is TRBJ2-6 and V is TRBV7-2; a weak D match, TRBD2 (6 bases). The ends were cut back, 5 bases at V and 17 bases at J, with 16 bases in the middle. Germline CDR1 and CDR2: SGHTA and FQGNSA. CDR3 length: 12 residues. Using reference TRBV7-2 and TRBJ2-6 for the parts outside the CDR3, the full variable domain is GAGVSQSPSNKVTEKGKDVELRCDPISGHTALYWYRQSLGQGLEFLIYFQGNSAPDKSGLPSDRFSAERTGGSVSTLTIQRTQQEDSAVYLCASSLDGGVMTFGAGSRLTVL.

This CDR3 reads CASSYSTVRVSTEAFF. In DNA form, the CDR3 reads TGTGCCAGCAGTTACTCGACAGTAAGGGTTTCCACTGAAGCTTTCTTT. The chain combines TRBV6-5 with TRBJ1-1; TRBD1 might be the D (5 bases). This CDR3 contains 16 residues. CDR1 and CDR2 (germline): MNHEY, SVGAGI. Trimming removed 0 bases from V and 4 bases from J, with 15 bases in between.